The 13 T cell receptor beta chains given below trace back to one sample, sequenced in a study of shared clonotypes between healthy human individuals. Produced via immunoSEQ multiplex PCR; TCRdb's table is partial and in-frame only. The profile shows around 690,000 clones, about 90% of them singletons. The sequenced sample was memory CD8+ T cells from PBMCs. Subset indicated: CD45RO+ cells pooled with CCR7-negative TemRA cells. The origin of the receptors is a man younger than 30 in good health. Some clones in this sample may be carry-over from other donors' samples.

The chain combines TRBV9 with TRBJ2-3, with D maybe TRBD2 (5 bases). Trimming took 3 bases from V and 0 from J, leaving 11 bases between them. CDR1 is SGDLS, CDR2 YYNGEE, per germline. The CDR3 contains 15 residues. As DNA, the CDR3 is TGTGCCAGCAGCGGCCGACTATCTAGCACAGATACGCAGTATTTT. This translates into CASSGRLSSTDTQYF.

The chain links TRBV7-9 to TRBJ2-1, with D unresolved. Germline loops: CDR1 SEHNR, CDR2 FQNEAQ (reference sequence). V was shortened by 8 bases and J by 8 bases, with 4 bases between the two germline ends. The length of the CDR3 is 9 residues. The CDR3 protein is CASGHEQFF. The CDR3 DNA reads TGTGCCAGCGGCCATGAGCAGTTCTTC.

The table lists this clone with a count of one. The chain is built from TRBV12-5 and TRBJ2-1; maybe TRBD1 (6 bases). From germline, CDR1 is LGHNT and CDR2 FRNRAP. This CDR3 is built from 12 residues. V lost 7 bases and J lost 4, with 8 bases in between. The CDR3, as DNA: TGTGCTAGTGCCCAGGGGTACAATGAGCAGTTCTTC. It codes for CASAQGYNEQFF. Full variable domain (remainder filled in from reference TRBV12-5 and TRBJ2-1): DARVTQTPRHKVTEMGQEVTMRCQPILGHNTVFWYRQTMMQGLELLAYFRNRAPLDDSGMPKDRFSAEMPDATLATLKIQPSEPRDSAVYFCASAQGYNEQFFGPGTRLTVL.

This chain connects TRBV7-9 to TRBJ2-7, with 14 bases lining up with TRBD2. Germline CDR1 reads SEHNR; CDR2 reads FQNEAQ (reference sequence). The trim removed 5 bases at V and 1 base at J, leaving 10 bases unmatched. The CDR3 contains 18 residues. The DNA for the CDR3 is TGTGCCAGCAGCCCCGGGACTAGCGGGAGAAGGCGGTCCTACGAGCAGTACTTC. Translated, it gives CASSPGTSGRRRSYEQYF.

V and J are TRBV11-2 and TRBJ1-5, with D uncertain. The V end was cut by 1 base, the J end by 3 bases, with 10 bases between. This CDR3 is built from 15 residues. Per the germline V gene, CDR1 is SGHAT and CDR2 is FQNNGV. The CDR3 loop is CASSLGPSPNQPQHF. DNA of the CDR3: TGTGCCAGCAGCTTAGGGCCCTCGCCCAATCAGCCCCAGCATTTT.

This chain joins TRBV6-1 and TRBJ1-1, with D possibly TRBD1 on 5 matching bases. Deletions cut 1 base from V and 10 bases from J, with 10 bases between. The CDR3 extends over 12 amino acids. The germline gives CDR1 MNHNS, CDR2 SASEGT. The CDR3 loop reads CASSEGGVVAFF. For the CDR3, the DNA is TGTGCCAGCAGTGAAGGAGGGGTGGTAGCTTTCTTT.

The J gene is TRBJ1-3, the V gene TRBV11-2; TRBD1 agrees at 7 bases. Germline V lookup: CDR1 SGHAT, CDR2 FQNNGV. The CDR3 spans 16 residues. The J segment lost 1 base and the V segment lost 4 bases, leaving 7 bases of the junction unmatched. The CDR3: CASSSLTGQSGNTIYF. The CDR3, as DNA: TGTGCCAGCAGCTCCCTGACAGGGCAATCTGGAAACACCATATATTTT.

This clone was seen only once. CDR3 coding DNA: TGTGCCAGTACAGGGGGCGGACAGGAGACCCAGTACTTC. It specifies CASTGGGQETQYF. The V and J genes are TRBV19 and TRBJ2-5, with TRBD1 matching 8 bases. Germline V CDR1 and CDR2: LNHDA, SQIVND (reference sequence). The CDR3 is 13 residues long. V lost 7 bases to trimming and J lost 5 bases; unmatched junction nucleotides: 6.

The genes are TRBV7-2 and TRBJ2-1; no clear D. This CDR3 has 16 residues. The V end lost 7 bases, the J end lost 0 bases, and 16 bases lay between the germline ends. Per germline, CDR1 SGHTA and CDR2 FQGNSA. The DNA of the CDR3 is TGTGCCAGCACCCATAGTTGGGGTAGCTCCTACAATGAGCAGTTCTTC. Protein: CASTHSWGSSYNEQFF. Drawing the rest from reference TRBV7-2 and TRBJ2-1, the complete variable domain is GAGVSQSPSNKVTEKGKDVELRCDPISGHTALYWYRQSLGQGLEFLIYFQGNSAPDKSGLPSDRFSAERTGGSVSTLTIQRTQQEDSAVYLCASTHSWGSSYNEQFFGPGTRLTVL.

V and J are TRBV27 and TRBJ2-5, with D hard to call. The V end lost 6 bases, the J end lost 3 bases, and 17 bases lay between the germline ends. The CDR3 contains 15 residues. Germline CDR1 is MNHEY and CDR2 is SMNVEV (reference sequence). CDR3 sequence reads: CASRVGRTREETQYF. In DNA form, the CDR3 reads TGTGCCAGCAGGGTTGGAAGGACCCGAGAAGAGACCCAGTACTTC.

The V gene is TRBV27, the J gene TRBJ1-5; D is possibly TRBD1 (6 bases). CDR3 length: 15 amino acids. Trimming pared 2 bases from V and 6 bases from J, leaving 14 bases between. Per germline, CDR1 MNHEY and CDR2 SMNVEV (reference sequence). Written as DNA, the CDR3 is TGTGCCAGCAGTTTAGTCGCAGGGGTGAGTCAGCCCCAGCATTTT. This gives the protein CASSLVAGVSQPQHF.

J is TRBJ2-3 and V is TRBV7-9; 7 bases are a match to TRBD2. The junction had 10 bases not matched to a gene; V was cut back by 1 base and J by 3 bases. The length of the CDR3 is 17 residues. Germline V gene lookup returns CDR1 SEHNR and CDR2 FQNEAQ (reference sequence). The CDR3 loop is CASSLGIFSGVTDTQYF. In DNA, the CDR3 is TGTGCCAGCAGCTTAGGCATCTTCAGCGGGGTAACAGATACGCAGTATTTT.

This chain connects TRBV28 to TRBJ2-7; TRBD1 matches 7 bases. This CDR3 contains 14 residues. Germline V gene data show CDR1 as MDHEN and CDR2 as SYDVKM. V lost 8 bases and J lost 0; bases outside the gene matches: 7. Here the CDR3 reads CASLRTGDSYEQYF. CDR3 sequence (DNA): TGTGCCAGCCTAAGGACAGGCGACTCCTACGAGCAGTACTTC. Together with reference TRBV28 and TRBJ2-7, the CDR3 gives the full variable domain: DVKVTQSSRYLVKRTGEKVFLECVQDMDHENMFWYRQDPGLGLRLIYFSYDVKMKEKGDIPEGYSVSREKKERFSLILESASTNQTSMYLCASLRTGDSYEQYFGPGTRLTVT.